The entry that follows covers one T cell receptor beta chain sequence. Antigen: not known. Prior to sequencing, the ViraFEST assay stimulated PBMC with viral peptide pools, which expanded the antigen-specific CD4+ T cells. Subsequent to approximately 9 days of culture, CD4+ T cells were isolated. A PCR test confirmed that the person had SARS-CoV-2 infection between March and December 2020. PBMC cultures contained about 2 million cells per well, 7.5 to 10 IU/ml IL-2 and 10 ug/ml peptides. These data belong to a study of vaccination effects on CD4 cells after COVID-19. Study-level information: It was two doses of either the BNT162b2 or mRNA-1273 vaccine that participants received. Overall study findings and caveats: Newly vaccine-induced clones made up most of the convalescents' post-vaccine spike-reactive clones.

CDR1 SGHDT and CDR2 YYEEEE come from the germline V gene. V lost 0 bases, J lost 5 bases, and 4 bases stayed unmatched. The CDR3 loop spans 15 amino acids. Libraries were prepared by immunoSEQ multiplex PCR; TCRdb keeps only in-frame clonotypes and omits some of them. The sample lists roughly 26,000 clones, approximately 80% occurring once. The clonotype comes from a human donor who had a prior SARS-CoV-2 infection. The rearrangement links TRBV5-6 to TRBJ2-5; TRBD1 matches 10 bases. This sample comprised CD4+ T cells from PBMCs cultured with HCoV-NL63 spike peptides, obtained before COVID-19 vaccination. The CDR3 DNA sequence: TGTGCCAGCAGCTTGGACGACAGGGGGCCGGAGACCCAGTACTTC. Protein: CASSLDDRGPETQYF. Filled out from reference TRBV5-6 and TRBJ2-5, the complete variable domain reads DAGVTQSPTHLIKTRGQQVTLRCSPKSGHDTVSWYQQALGQGPQFIFQYYEEEERQRGNFPDRFSGHQFPNYSSELNVNALLLGDSALYLCASSLDDRGPETQYFGPGTRLLVL.